This paragraph reports one T cell receptor (beta chain). Sequencing was performed with immunoSEQ multiplex PCR; in TCRdb, only in-frame clones are kept and a portion is missing. The sample contains thousands of clones, roughly two thirds of which appear only once. These data come from a study of tumor-infiltrating lymphocytes in localized non-small cell lung cancer. Study summary: The cohort mixed smokers and never-smokers, several histologies, and some post-neoadjuvant-chemotherapy samples.

The clonotype was recovered from a human donor with non-small cell lung cancer. The sample consisted of uninvolved lung tissue not adjacent to the tumor.

The CDR3 DNA sequence: TGCAGCGTTTCAGACAGGGGGCAAGAGACCCAGTACTTC. Its translation: CSVSDRGQETQYF. The V call is TRBV29-1, the J call TRBJ2-5, with 9 nucleotides matching TRBD1. This CDR3 is 13 amino acids long. The germline gives CDR1 SQVTM, CDR2 ANQGSEA. The V segment lost 5 bases and the J segment 2 bases; nucleotides outside the gene matches: 3.